This is a list of T cell receptor beta chains from one sample in a study of high-grade serous ovarian cancer treatment subgroups. Using immunoSEQ multiplex PCR, the repertoire was profiled, and TCRdb retains in-frame clones only, with some absent. The sample holds 30,000 or so clones, under 90% seen once. Material: tumor tissue. These receptors were collected from a human donor with high-grade serous ovarian cancer. The CDR3 runs from the conserved cysteine through the conserved F or W. A D gene is named only where the DNA matches it firmly. Where a row states a size, it is once, few, many or the class of an expanded clone; other rows omit it.

TGCGCCAGCAGCTTGCACAGCTCCCTCACAGATACGCAGTATTTT	CASSLHSSLTDTQYF	TRBV5-1	TRBJ2-3	.	medium-sized	15
TGTGCCAGCAGTTTCACGCGGTACACTGAAGCTTTCTTT	CASSFTRYTEAFF	TRBV28	TRBJ1-1	.	few	13
TGTGCCAGCAGTGAAGCAGCCCCGACAGCAGGCTACGAGCAGTACTTC	CASSEAAPTAGYEQYF	TRBV6-1	TRBJ2-7	.	.	16
TGTGCCATCGGGACGGAGGGTGGAAACACCATATATTTT	CAIGTEGGNTIYF	TRBV10-3	TRBJ1-3	.	.	13
TGTGCCAGCAGCTGGGTAGGGGAGGGGAACAATGAGCAGTTCTTC	CASSWVGEGNNEQFF	TRBV9	TRBJ2-1	TRBD2	.	15
TGCAGTGCTAGTGAACGGGACGAACTGTTTTTT	CSASERDELFF	TRBV20-1	TRBJ1-4	.	few	11
TGTGCCAGCAGCTTAGGGGGTAACACCGGGGAGCTGTTTTTT	CASSLGGNTGELFF	TRBV11-3	TRBJ2-2	.	.	14
TGTGCCAGCAGCTTAGGGAGGTGGGAGCAGTACTTC	CASSLGRWEQYF	TRBV11-2	TRBJ2-7	.	.	12
TGTGCCAGCAGCTTGGGGCCAACAGAATGGGGGGGGACCCAGTACTTC	CASSLGPTEWGGTQYF	TRBV5-5	TRBJ2-5	TRBD2	.	16
TGTGCCAGCAGTCGCAGCGGGAGGGGGACCGGGGAGCTGTTTTTT	CASSRSGRGTGELFF	TRBV27	TRBJ2-2	TRBD2	few	15
TGTGCCAGCAGTCGCCCGAACCGTGAAGCTTTCTTT	CASSRPNREAFF	TRBV28	TRBJ1-1	.	.	12
TGTGCCTGGAGTGGACACCTCAATCAGCCCCAGCATTTT	CAWSGHLNQPQHF	TRBV30	TRBJ1-5	.	.	13
TGTGCCAGCAGCTCGCGACTGGGCCAGGGGGGCACTGAAGCTTTCTTT	CASSSRLGQGGTEAFF	TRBV5-4	TRBJ1-1	TRBD1	.	16
TGTGCCAGCAGCTTAGGGGACAGGGGGCCTGAAGCTTTCTTT	CASSLGDRGPEAFF	TRBV11-2	TRBJ1-1	TRBD1	.	14
TGCAGCGTTCACGGGACTAGCGGGAGGGGGGTATCCTCTCATGAGCAGTTCTTC	CSVHGTSGRGVSSHEQFF	TRBV29-1	TRBJ2-1	TRBD2	.	18
TGTGCCAGCAGTTTATCACAGCTTAATACGCAGTATTTT	CASSLSQLNTQYF	TRBV28	TRBJ2-3	.	.	13
TGCAGCGTTGAGCCGGGACTAGCGGGAGGTCAAGTTACGCAGTATTTT	CSVEPGLAGGQVTQYF	TRBV29-1	TRBJ2-3	TRBD2	.	16
TGTGCCAGCACGTCAGGGGCTGAGGACATTCAGTACTTC	CASTSGAEDIQYF	TRBV28	TRBJ2-4	.	.	13
TGCGCCAGCAGCTTCAGGGGGGTAACTAGCACAGATACGCAGTATTTT	CASSFRGVTSTDTQYF	TRBV5-1	TRBJ2-3	.	.	16
TGCGCCAGCAGCCAAGCCGTTGGGGGCACAGATACGCAGTATTTT	CASSQAVGGTDTQYF	TRBV4-1	TRBJ2-3	.	.	15